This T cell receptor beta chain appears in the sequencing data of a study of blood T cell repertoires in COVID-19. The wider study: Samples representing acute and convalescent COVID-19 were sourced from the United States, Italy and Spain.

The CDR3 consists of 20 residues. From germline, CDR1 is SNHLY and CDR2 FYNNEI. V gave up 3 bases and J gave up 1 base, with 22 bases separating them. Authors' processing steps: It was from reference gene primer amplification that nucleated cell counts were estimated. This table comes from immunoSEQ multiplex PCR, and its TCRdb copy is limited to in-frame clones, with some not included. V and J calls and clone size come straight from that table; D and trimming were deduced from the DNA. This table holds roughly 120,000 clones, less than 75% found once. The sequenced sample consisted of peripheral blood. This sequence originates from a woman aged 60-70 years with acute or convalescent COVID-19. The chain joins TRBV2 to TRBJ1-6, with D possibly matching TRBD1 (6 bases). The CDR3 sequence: CASSEQNRAWERSYNSPLHF. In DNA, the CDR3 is TGTGCCAGCAGTGAGCAAAACAGGGCATGGGAAAGGTCCTATAATTCACCCCTCCACTTT.